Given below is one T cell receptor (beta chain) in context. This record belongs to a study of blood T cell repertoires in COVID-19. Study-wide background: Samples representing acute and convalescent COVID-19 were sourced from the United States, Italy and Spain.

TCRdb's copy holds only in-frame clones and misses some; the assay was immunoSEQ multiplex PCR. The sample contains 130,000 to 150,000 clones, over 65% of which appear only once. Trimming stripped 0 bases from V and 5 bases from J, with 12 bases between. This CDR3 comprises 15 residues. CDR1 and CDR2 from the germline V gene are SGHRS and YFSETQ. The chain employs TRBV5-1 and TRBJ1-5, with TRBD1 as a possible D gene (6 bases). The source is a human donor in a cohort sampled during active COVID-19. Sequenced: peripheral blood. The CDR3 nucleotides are TGCGCCAGCAGCTTGGGATGGGGGGGCGATCAGCCCCAGCATTTT. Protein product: CASSLGWGGDQPQHF.